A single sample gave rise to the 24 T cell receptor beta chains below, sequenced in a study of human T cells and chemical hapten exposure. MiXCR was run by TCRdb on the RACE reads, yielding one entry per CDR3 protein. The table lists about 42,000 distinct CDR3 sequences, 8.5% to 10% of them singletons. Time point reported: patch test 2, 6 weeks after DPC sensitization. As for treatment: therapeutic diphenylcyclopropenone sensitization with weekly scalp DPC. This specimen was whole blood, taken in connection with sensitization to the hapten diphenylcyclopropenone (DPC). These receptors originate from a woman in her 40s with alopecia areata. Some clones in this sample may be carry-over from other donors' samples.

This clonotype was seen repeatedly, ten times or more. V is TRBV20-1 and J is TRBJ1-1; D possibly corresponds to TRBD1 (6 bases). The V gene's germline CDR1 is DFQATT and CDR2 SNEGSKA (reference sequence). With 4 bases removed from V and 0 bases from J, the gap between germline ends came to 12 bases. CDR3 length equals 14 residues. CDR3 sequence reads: CSAKATGLNTEAFF. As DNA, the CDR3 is TGCAGTGCTAAAGCTACAGGGCTGAACACTGAAGCTTTCTTT.

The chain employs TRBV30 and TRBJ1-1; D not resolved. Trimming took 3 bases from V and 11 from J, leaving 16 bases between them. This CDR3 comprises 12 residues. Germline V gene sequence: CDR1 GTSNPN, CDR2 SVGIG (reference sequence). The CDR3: CAWSFERELAFF. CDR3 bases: TGTGCCTGGAGCTTTGAGAGGGAGCTGGCTTTCTTT.

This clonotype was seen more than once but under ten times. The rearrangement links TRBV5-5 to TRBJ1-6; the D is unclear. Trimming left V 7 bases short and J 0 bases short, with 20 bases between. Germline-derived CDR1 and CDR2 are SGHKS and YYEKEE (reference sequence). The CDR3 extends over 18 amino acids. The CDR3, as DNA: TGTGCCAGCGGCGAACGCCCGCTCATGAGCTCCTATAATTCACCCCTCCACTTT. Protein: CASGERPLMSSYNSPLHF.

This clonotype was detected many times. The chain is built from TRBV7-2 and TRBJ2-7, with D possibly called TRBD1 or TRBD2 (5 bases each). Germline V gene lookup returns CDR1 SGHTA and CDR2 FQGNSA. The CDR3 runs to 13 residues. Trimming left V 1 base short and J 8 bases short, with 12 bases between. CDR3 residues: CASSLGSGTQQYF. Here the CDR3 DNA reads TGTGCCAGCAGCTTAGGGTCGGGGACCCAGCAGTACTTC.

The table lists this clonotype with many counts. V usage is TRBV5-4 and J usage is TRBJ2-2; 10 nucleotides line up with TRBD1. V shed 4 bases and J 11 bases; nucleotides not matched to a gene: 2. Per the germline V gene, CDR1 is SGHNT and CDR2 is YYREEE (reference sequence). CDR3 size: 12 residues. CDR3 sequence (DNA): TGTGCCAGCAGCAGGGACAGGGGTGAGCTGTTTTTT. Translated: CASSRDRGELFF.

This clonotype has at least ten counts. The CDR3 DNA sequence: TGCGCCAGCAGCCACGACGACGAAGGTGAAGCTTTCTTT. This translates into CASSHDDEGEAFF. This sequence joins TRBV5-1 and TRBJ1-1, with D unclear. From germline, CDR1 is SGHRS and CDR2 YFSETQ. The V end was cut by 4 bases, the J end by 7 bases, with 14 bases between. The CDR3 spans 13 residues. Drawing the rest from reference TRBV5-1 and TRBJ1-1, the complete variable domain is KAGVTQTPRYLIKTRGQQVTLSCSPISGHRSVSWYQQTPGQGLQFLFEYFSETQRNKGNFPGRFSGRQFSNSRSEMNVSTLELGDSALYLCASSHDDEGEAFFGQGTRLTVV.

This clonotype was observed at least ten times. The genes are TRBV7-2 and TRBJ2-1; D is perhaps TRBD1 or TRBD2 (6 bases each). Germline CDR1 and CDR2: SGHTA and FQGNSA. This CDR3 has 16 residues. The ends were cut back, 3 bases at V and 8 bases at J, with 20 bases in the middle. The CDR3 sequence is CASSFWTHKRGDEQFF. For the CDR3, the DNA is TGTGCCAGCAGCTTCTGGACTCACAAAAGGGGGGATGAGCAGTTCTTC.

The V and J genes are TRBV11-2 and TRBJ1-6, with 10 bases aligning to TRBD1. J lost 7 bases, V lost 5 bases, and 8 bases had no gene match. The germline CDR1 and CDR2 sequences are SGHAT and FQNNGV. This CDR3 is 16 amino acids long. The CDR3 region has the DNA TGTGCCAGCAGCCTGACAGGGGGCTTCGTGAATTCACCCCTCCACTTT. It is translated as CASSLTGGFVNSPLHF.

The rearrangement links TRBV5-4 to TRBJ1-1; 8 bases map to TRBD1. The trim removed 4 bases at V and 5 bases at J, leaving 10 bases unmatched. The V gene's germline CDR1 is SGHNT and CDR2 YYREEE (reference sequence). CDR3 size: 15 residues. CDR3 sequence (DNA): TGTGCCAGCAGCATCGGACAGGGTATGTTTACTGAAGCTTTCTTT. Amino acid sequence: CASSIGQGMFTEAFF.

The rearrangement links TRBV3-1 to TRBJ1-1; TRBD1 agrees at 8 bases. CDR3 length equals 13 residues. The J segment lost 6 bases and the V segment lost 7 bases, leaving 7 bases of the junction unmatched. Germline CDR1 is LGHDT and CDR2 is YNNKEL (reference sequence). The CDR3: CASTQGAHPEAFF. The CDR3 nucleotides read TGTGCCAGCACCCAGGGGGCGCATCCTGAAGCTTTCTTT.

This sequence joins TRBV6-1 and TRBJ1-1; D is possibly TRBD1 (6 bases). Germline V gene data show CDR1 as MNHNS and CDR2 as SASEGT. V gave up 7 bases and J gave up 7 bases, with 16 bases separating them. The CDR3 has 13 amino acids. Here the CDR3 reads CASNPLLTGEAFF. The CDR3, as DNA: TGTGCCAGCAACCCGTTACTGACAGGTGAAGCTTTCTTT.

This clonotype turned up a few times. The CDR3 is CSATDLEGTLAFF. CDR3 DNA sequence: TGCAGTGCTACAGACCTGGAAGGTACATTAGCTTTCTTT. The V call is TRBV20-1, the J call TRBJ1-1; no definite D call. From germline, CDR1 is DFQATT and CDR2 SNEGSKA (reference sequence). The CDR3 consists of 13 residues. Trimming removed 4 bases from V and 10 bases from J, with 19 bases in between.

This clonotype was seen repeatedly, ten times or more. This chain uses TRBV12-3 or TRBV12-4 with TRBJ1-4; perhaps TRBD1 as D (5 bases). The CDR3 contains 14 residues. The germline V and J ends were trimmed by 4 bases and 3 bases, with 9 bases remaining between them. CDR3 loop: CASSSGQPNEKLFF. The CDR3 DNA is TGTGCCAGCAGTTCGGGGCAGCCTAATGAAAAACTGTTTTTT.

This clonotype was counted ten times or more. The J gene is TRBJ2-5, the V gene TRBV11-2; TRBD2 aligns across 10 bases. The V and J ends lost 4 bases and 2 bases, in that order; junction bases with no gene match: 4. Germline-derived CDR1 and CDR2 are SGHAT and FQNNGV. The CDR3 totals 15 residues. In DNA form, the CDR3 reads TGTGCCAGCAGCTCGGGACTAGCGAAACAAGAGACCCAGTACTTC. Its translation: CASSSGLAKQETQYF.

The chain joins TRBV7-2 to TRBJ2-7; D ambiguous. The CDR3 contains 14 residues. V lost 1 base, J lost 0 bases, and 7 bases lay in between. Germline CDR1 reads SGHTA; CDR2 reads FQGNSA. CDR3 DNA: TGTGCCAGCAGCTTAGACCCCAACTCCTACGAGCAGTACTTC. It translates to CASSLDPNSYEQYF.

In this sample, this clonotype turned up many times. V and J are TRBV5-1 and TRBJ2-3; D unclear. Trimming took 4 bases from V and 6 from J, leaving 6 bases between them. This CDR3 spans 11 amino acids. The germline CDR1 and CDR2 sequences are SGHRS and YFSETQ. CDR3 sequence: CASSTADTQYF. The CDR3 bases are TGCGCCAGCAGCACGGCGGATACGCAGTATTTT.

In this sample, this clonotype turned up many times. The CDR3 loop is CAISDLLERGGRGTQYF. The CDR3 DNA follows: TGTGCCATCAGTGATCTCCTTGAGCGGGGGGGCCGCGGTACGCAGTATTTT. The chain is built from TRBV10-3 and TRBJ2-3; 10 bases map to TRBD2. V trimming: 3 bases; J trimming: 8 bases; junction bases outside the gene matches: 14. Germline V lookup: CDR1 ENHRY, CDR2 SYGVKD. This CDR3 has 17 residues.

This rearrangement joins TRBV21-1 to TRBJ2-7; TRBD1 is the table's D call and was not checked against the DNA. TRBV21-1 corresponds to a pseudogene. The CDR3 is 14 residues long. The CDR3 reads CASSKGGARDEQYF. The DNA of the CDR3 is TGTGCCAGCAGCAAAGGTGGCGCCAGGGACGAGCAGTACTTC.

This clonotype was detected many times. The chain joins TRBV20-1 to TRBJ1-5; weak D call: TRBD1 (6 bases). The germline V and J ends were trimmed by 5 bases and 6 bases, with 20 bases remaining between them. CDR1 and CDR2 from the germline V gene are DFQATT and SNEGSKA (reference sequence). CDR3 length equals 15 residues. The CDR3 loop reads CSAGIGGKVSQPQHF. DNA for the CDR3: TGCAGTGCTGGTATAGGGGGTAAAGTAAGTCAGCCCCAGCATTTT.

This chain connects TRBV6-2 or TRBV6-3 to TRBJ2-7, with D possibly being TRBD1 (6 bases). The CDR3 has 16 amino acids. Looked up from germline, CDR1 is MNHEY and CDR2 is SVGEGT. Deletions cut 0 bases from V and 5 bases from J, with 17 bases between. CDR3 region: CASSYSWGRVEHEQYF. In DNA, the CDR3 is TGTGCCAGCAGTTACTCCTGGGGGCGAGTTGAGCACGAGCAGTACTTC.

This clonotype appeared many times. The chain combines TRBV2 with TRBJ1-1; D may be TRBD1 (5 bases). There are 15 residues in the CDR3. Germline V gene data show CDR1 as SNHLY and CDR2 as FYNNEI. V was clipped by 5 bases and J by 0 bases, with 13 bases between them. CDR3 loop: CASSTTGFLNTEAFF. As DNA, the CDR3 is TGTGCCAGCAGTACTACAGGTTTTCTGAACACTGAAGCTTTCTTT.

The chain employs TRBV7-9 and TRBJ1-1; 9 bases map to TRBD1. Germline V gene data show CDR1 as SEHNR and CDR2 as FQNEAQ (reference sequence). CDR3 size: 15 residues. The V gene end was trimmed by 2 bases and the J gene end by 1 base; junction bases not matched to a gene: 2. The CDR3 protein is CASSLNRGPNTEAFF. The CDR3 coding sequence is TGTGCCAGCAGCTTAAACAGGGGGCCGAACACTGAAGCTTTCTTT. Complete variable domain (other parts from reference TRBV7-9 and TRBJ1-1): DTGVSQNPRHKITKRGQNVTFRCDPISEHNRLYWYRQTLGQGPEFLTYFQNEAQLEKSRLLSDRFSAERPKGSFSTLEIQRTEQGDSAMYLCASSLNRGPNTEAFFGQGTRLTVV.

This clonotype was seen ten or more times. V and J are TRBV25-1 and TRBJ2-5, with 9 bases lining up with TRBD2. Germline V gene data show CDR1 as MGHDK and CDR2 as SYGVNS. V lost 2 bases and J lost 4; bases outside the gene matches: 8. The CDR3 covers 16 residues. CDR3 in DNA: TGTGCCAGCAGTGAAGGTCTAGCGGGGTTCGGAGAGACCCAGTACTTC. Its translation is CASSEGLAGFGETQYF. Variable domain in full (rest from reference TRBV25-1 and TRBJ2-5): EADIYQTPRYLVIGTGKKITLECSQTMGHDKMYWYQQDPGMELHLIHYSYGVNSTEKGDLSSESTVSRIRTEHFPLTLESARPSHTSQYLCASSEGLAGFGETQYFGPGTRLLVL.

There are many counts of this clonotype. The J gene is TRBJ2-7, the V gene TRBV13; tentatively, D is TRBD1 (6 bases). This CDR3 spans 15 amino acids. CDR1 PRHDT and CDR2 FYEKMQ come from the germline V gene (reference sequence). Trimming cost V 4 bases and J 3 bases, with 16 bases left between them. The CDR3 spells CASSSGRGFGYEQYF. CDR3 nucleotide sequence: TGTGCCAGCAGCTCCGGCAGGGGTTTCGGCTACGAGCAGTACTTC.